Presented here are 20 T cell receptor beta chains from one specimen sequenced in a study of blood T cell repertoires in COVID-19. Profiled with immunoSEQ multiplex PCR; TCRdb holds only in-frame clones, not every one. The data show about 120,000 clones, about 83% seen once. Material: peripheral blood. The receptors originated from a man aged 55 to 70 with acute or convalescent COVID-19.

The rearrangement uses TRBV28 and TRBJ2-4, with TRBD1 matching 10 bases. CDR3 length: 16 amino acids. The V and J ends lost 5 bases and 8 bases, in that order; junction bases with no gene match: 12. Germline V gene lookup returns CDR1 MDHEN and CDR2 SYDVKM. The CDR3 reads CASSQPGQGTGDIQYF. CDR3 nucleotide sequence: TGTGCCAGCAGTCAACCGGGACAGGGGACGGGGGACATTCAGTACTTC.

The chain recombines TRBV11-2 with TRBJ2-7; D is unresolved. This CDR3 region has 12 residues. V was pared by 4 bases and J by 0 bases, with 4 bases between. CDR1 and CDR2 from the germline V gene are SGHAT and FQNNGV. The CDR3 nucleotides are TGTGCCAGCAGCTGGAGCTCCTACGAGCAGTACTTC. This codes for CASSWSSYEQYF.

The V call is TRBV7-9, the J call TRBJ2-5; TRBD2 agrees at 9 bases. CDR1 and CDR2 from the germline V gene are SEHNR and FQNEAQ (reference sequence). After removal of 3 bases from V and 1 base from J, the junction contained 6 bases not matched to a gene. This CDR3 is 16 amino acids long. The CDR3 DNA reads TGTGCCAGCAGCTTTCGGGCGGGAGGGGGCCAAGAGACCCAGTACTTC. This codes for CASSFRAGGGQETQYF.

The chain uses TRBV27 and TRBJ2-2; D is undetermined. The CDR3 length is 16 residues. The V and J ends lost 6 bases and 1 base respectively, with 15 bases between them. In germline, CDR1 is MNHEY, CDR2 SMNVEV (reference sequence). CDR3 loop: CASSEARRMNTGELFF. CDR3 sequence (DNA): TGTGCCAGCAGCGAAGCACGGCGGATGAACACCGGGGAGCTGTTTTTT.

V and J are TRBV15 and TRBJ2-5; a possible D gene is TRBD2 (6 bases). V shed 4 bases and J shed 3 bases, with 12 bases lying between them. The length of the CDR3 is 14 residues. Germline assignment: CDR1 LNHNV and CDR2 YYDKDF (reference sequence). The CDR3 DNA sequence: TGTGCCACCAGCAAACACGGGGGAGAAGAGACCCAGTACTTC. This gives the protein CATSKHGGEETQYF. The variable domain in full, with the rest retrieved from reference TRBV15 and TRBJ2-5, is DAMVIQNPRYQVTQFGKPVTLSCSQTLNHNVMYWYQQKSSQAPKLLFHYYDKDFNNEADTPDNFQSRRPNTSFCFLDIRSPGLGDTAMYLCATSKHGGEETQYFGPGTRLLVL.

The V call is TRBV6-1, the J call TRBJ2-1, with D hard to call. This CDR3 is built from 16 residues. Germline-derived CDR1 and CDR2 are MNHNS and SASEGT. V lost 1 base to trimming and J lost 0 bases, with 10 bases between them. This CDR3 is CASSEVGGSSYNEQFF. DNA of the CDR3: TGTGCCAGCAGTGAAGTCGGCGGAAGCTCCTACAATGAGCAGTTCTTC.

V and J are TRBV7-6 and TRBJ2-1; 7 bases agree with TRBD2. The J segment lost 2 bases and the V segment lost 3 bases, leaving 4 bases of the junction unmatched. Germline V gene lookup returns CDR1 SGHVS and CDR2 FNYEAQ. This CDR3 comprises 15 residues. As DNA, the CDR3 is TGTGCCAGCAGCTTCGAGCGGGACCCCTACAATGAGCAGTTCTTC. It specifies CASSFERDPYNEQFF.

The chain links TRBV12-3 or TRBV12-4 to TRBJ2-5; no clear D. V was cut by 3 bases and J by 1 base, with 6 bases left in between. The CDR3 sequence is 13 residues long. The CDR3 coding sequence is TGTGCCAGCAGTTTTTCTACCCAAGAGACCCAGTACTTC. This translates into CASSFSTQETQYF.

The chain joins TRBV18 to TRBJ2-1, with 7 bases aligning to TRBD1. Germline V gene lookup returns CDR1 KGHSH and CDR2 LQKENI. The CDR3 has 16 residues. Germline trimming cut 3 bases from V and 1 base from J; bases unmatched to any gene: 6. CDR3 DNA: TGTGCCAGCTCACCTATGGGACAGCAGTCCTACAATGAGCAGTTCTTC. This translates into CASSPMGQQSYNEQFF.

V usage is TRBV6-5 and J usage is TRBJ2-5; 7 bases align to TRBD2. The V and J ends lost 10 bases and 2 bases, in that order; junction bases with no gene match: 13. CDR1 MNHEY and CDR2 SVGAGI come from the germline V gene. CDR3 length: 15 residues. CDR3 in DNA: TGTGCCACCAGGAGGGGAGGGCTCGGGCAAGAGACCCAGTACTTC. It is translated as CATRRGGLGQETQYF.

This chain joins TRBV5-6 and TRBJ2-7, with 9 positions matching TRBD1. CDR1 SGHDT and CDR2 YYEEEE come from the germline V gene. This CDR3 spans 14 amino acids. V dropped 1 base and J dropped 7; count of bases not matched to a gene: 6. The CDR3 spells CASSLLGQGREQYF. The CDR3 nucleotides are TGTGCCAGCAGCTTGCTGGGACAGGGACGGGAGCAGTACTTC.

This rearrangement joins TRBV15 to TRBJ2-7, with TRBD2 identical over 7 bases. After removal of 6 bases from V and 4 bases from J, the junction contained 9 bases not matched to a gene. Germline CDR1 and CDR2: LNHNV and YYDKDF (reference sequence). This CDR3 has 14 amino acids. The CDR3 coding sequence is TGTGCCACCAGGGAAACCGGGACTACTTACGAGCAGTACTTC. Amino acids: CATRETGTTYEQYF.

This clone turned up a few times. The gene calls are TRBV28 and TRBJ2-5; D remains unclear. The germline V gene encodes CDR1 MDHEN and CDR2 SYDVKM. Trimming pared 4 bases from V and 0 bases from J, leaving 6 bases between. The CDR3 has 13 residues. DNA of the CDR3: TGTGCCAGCAGTTCCGACAACCAAGAGACCCAGTACTTC. Translated, it gives CASSSDNQETQYF.

This chain connects TRBV6-4 to TRBJ1-1; TRBD1 might be the D (6 bases). The CDR3 contains 13 residues. V lost 4 bases, J lost 8 bases, and 14 bases lay in between. The germline CDR1 and CDR2 sequences are MRHNA and SNTAGT. The CDR3 is CASSARQDSEAFF. For the CDR3, the DNA is TGTGCCAGCAGTGCCCGACAGGATTCCGAAGCTTTCTTT.

V and J are TRBV7-9 and TRBJ1-2; 10 bases map to TRBD1. In germline, CDR1 is SEHNR, CDR2 FQNEAQ (reference sequence). The CDR3 is 14 amino acids. With 5 bases clipped from V and 7 bases from J, the junction kept 7 bases outside the gene matches. The CDR3 here is CASSPGTGATGYTF. The CDR3 DNA reads TGTGCCAGCAGCCCCGGGACAGGGGCGACTGGCTACACCTTC.

The chain carries TRBV24-1 and TRBJ2-1; TRBD1 matches at 10 bases. The CDR3 sequence is 16 residues long. The ends lost 3 bases at V and 7 bases at J; junction bases unmatched: 8. Germline V gene sequence: CDR1 KGHDR, CDR2 SFDVKD. The CDR3 is CATSDRTGGVLNEQFF. DNA for the CDR3: TGTGCCACCAGTGATCGGACAGGGGGGGTTCTTAATGAGCAGTTCTTC.

The J gene is TRBJ2-1, the V gene TRBV27; 12 bases agree with TRBD2. Germline CDR1 is MNHEY and CDR2 is SMNVEV (reference sequence). The V and J ends lost 4 bases and 3 bases, in that order; junction bases with no gene match: 13. This CDR3 has 19 amino acids. The CDR3 coding sequence is TGTGCCAGCAGTTCCGGCTATGGGGCTAGCGGGAGGGTCTACAATGAGCAGTTCTTC. Its translation: CASSSGYGASGRVYNEQFF.

The V and J genes are TRBV7-6 and TRBJ2-5, with 9 bases matching TRBD1. Unmatched junction bases numbered 4, after V lost 2 bases and J lost 9 bases. The CDR3 extends over 13 amino acids. Germline CDR1 is SGHVS and CDR2 is FNYEAQ. Written as DNA, the CDR3 is TGTGCCAGCAGCTTAAGACAGGGGGGCGCCCAGTACTTC. It yields the protein CASSLRQGGAQYF.

The chain links TRBV14 to TRBJ1-6; D gene uncertain. Trimming cost V 1 base and J 10 bases, with 17 bases left between them. CDR1 and CDR2 from the germline V gene are SGHDN and FVKESK. The CDR3 is 16 residues long. CDR3 sequence reads: CASSQGSESRWSPLHF. CDR3 coding DNA: TGTGCCAGCAGCCAAGGGTCGGAGTCGAGGTGGTCACCCCTCCACTTT.

A note on this clone: The same CDR3 also results from other DNA sequences found in this sample. The CDR3 sequence: CASSPRVNTEAFF. The CDR3 coding sequence is TGTGCCAGCAGTCCCAGGGTGAACACTGAAGCTTTCTTT. The genes are TRBV12-3 or TRBV12-4 and TRBJ1-1; TRBD1 is a possible D gene (5 bases). V was pared by 5 bases and J by 0 bases, with 7 bases between. This CDR3 is 13 amino acids long.